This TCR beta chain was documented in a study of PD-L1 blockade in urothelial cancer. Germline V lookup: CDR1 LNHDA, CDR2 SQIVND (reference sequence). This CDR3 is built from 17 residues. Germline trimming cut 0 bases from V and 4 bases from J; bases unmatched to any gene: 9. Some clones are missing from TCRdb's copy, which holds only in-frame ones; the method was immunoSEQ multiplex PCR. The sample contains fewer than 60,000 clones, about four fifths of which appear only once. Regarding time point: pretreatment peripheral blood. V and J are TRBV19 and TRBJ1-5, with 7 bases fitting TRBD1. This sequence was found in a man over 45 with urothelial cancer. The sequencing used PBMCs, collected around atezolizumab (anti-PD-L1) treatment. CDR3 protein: CASSIDRQGVRNQPQHF. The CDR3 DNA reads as TGTGCCAGTAGTATAGATCGCCAGGGGGTAAGGAATCAGCCCCAGCATTTT.